A single sample is the source of the 31 T cell receptor beta chains below, sequenced in a study of shared clonotypes between healthy human individuals. TCRdb keeps only in-frame clones here, not all; method: immunoSEQ multiplex PCR. The sample records around 2.5 million clones, more than 85% being singletons. The specimen was naive CD4+ T cells from PBMCs. Subset: CD45RA+ positively selected. The receptors come from a man younger than 30 in good health. Some clones in this sample may be carry-over from other donors' samples.

This clone was found once. The chain links TRBV29-1 to TRBJ1-3; no clear D. Deletions cut 7 bases from V and 1 base from J, with 14 bases between. CDR3 size: 14 residues. Germline CDR1 SQVTM, CDR2 ANQGSEA. The CDR3 sequence is CSAVLGPSGNTIYF. CDR3 in DNA: TGCAGCGCCGTGTTAGGGCCGTCTGGAAACACCATATATTTT.

The chain couples TRBV9 to TRBJ2-2, with D maybe TRBD2 (6 bases). Germline CDR1 is SGDLS and CDR2 is YYNGEE. The CDR3 has 14 residues. Trimming left V 0 bases short and J 7 bases short, with 10 bases between. The CDR3 region is CASSVVGEVGELFF. The CDR3 DNA reads as TGTGCCAGCAGCGTAGTGGGGGAGGTCGGGGAGCTGTTTTTT.

This chain links TRBV5-1 with TRBJ2-3; the D gene is possibly TRBD2 (6 bases). The CDR3 covers 17 residues. Germline V lookup: CDR1 SGHRS, CDR2 YFSETQ. Trimming took 4 bases from V and 0 from J, leaving 18 bases between them. DNA for the CDR3: TGCGCCAGCAGCCCCGCCCGGGACTTCTATAGCACAGATACGCAGTATTTT. Its translation is CASSPARDFYSTDTQYF.

V is TRBV27 and J is TRBJ1-5; 9 nucleotides agree with TRBD1. From germline, CDR1 is MNHEY and CDR2 SMNVEV (reference sequence). The CDR3 contains 16 residues. The trim removed 5 bases at V and 2 bases at J, leaving 7 bases unmatched. The DNA of the CDR3 is TGTGCCAGCAGTAATCGGGGACAGGGAGGCAATCAGCCCCAGCATTTT. Amino acids: CASSNRGQGGNQPQHF.

DNA for the CDR3: TGTGCCAGCAGTGACCGTACGAGACCGATAGGCACTGAAGCTTTCTTT. This sequence encodes CASSDRTRPIGTEAFF. The chain has TRBV28 and TRBJ1-1; D call uncertain. Germline V lookup: CDR1 MDHEN, CDR2 SYDVKM. The germline V and J ends were trimmed by 5 bases and 4 bases, with 20 bases remaining between them. This CDR3 contains 16 residues.

This clone was counted only a few times. The chain couples TRBV15 to TRBJ1-5, with D uncertain. In germline, CDR1 is LNHNV, CDR2 YYDKDF (reference sequence). The CDR3 length is 13 residues. The V end was cut by 0 bases, the J end by 7 bases, with 7 bases between. The CDR3 loop reads CATSREERQPQHF. The CDR3 DNA is TGTGCCACCAGCAGAGAGGAGAGGCAGCCCCAGCATTTT. Drawing the rest from reference TRBV15 and TRBJ1-5, the complete variable domain is DAMVIQNPRYQVTQFGKPVTLSCSQTLNHNVMYWYQQKSSQAPKLLFHYYDKDFNNEADTPDNFQSRRPNTSFCFLDIRSPGLGDTAMYLCATSREERQPQHFGDGTRLSIL.

In regard to this clone: Other DNA variants within this sample encode the same CDR3. This chain joins TRBV9 and TRBJ2-5; D unresolved. This CDR3 is built from 13 residues. Trimming stripped 4 bases from V and 1 base from J, with 8 bases between. The germline gives CDR1 SGDLS, CDR2 YYNGEE. The CDR3 sequence: CASSPRPQETQYF. CDR3 coding DNA: TGTGCCAGCAGCCCCCGACCCCAAGAGACCCAGTACTTC.

The V gene is TRBV5-4, the J gene TRBJ2-7, with D uncertain. Trimming shortened V by 0 bases and J by 7 bases, and 11 bases separated the two germline ends. The CDR3 has 13 residues. Germline V lookup: CDR1 SGHNT, CDR2 YYREEE (reference sequence). CDR3 amino acids: CASSLDVLGEQYF. In nucleotides, the CDR3 is TGTGCCAGCAGCTTGGACGTCCTAGGAGAGCAGTACTTC.

As regards this clone: The same CDR3 is also encoded by other DNA sequences in this sample. The chain uses TRBV9 and TRBJ2-3; TRBD2 matches at 10 bases. Trimming took 0 bases from V and 2 from J; bases not matched to a gene: 6. This CDR3 has 17 residues. The germline gives CDR1 SGDLS, CDR2 YYNGEE. The CDR3 loop reads CASSVGTSGGYTDTQYF. The DNA for the CDR3 is TGTGCCAGCAGCGTAGGGACTAGCGGAGGCTACACAGATACGCAGTATTTT.

The CDR3 DNA is TGTGCCAGCAGTGTACAGGATAGCAATCAGCCCCAGCATTTT. Amino acids: CASSVQDSNQPQHF. This chain joins TRBV27 and TRBJ1-5, with D possibly TRBD1 on 5 matching bases. The CDR3 loop spans 14 amino acids. Trimming took off 5 bases at V and 0 bases at J, with 8 bases between the two ends. The germline CDR1 and CDR2 sequences are MNHEY and SMNVEV (reference sequence).

The rearrangement uses TRBV4-3 and TRBJ2-3; no firm D call. The germline V and J ends were trimmed by 5 bases and 2 bases, with 14 bases remaining between them. This CDR3 is built from 15 residues. Germline CDR1 is LGHNA and CDR2 is YSLEER. The CDR3 DNA reads TGCGCCAGCAGCGCAGAGCTTTTAAACACAGATACGCAGTATTTT. This gives the protein CASSAELLNTDTQYF.

This chain uses TRBV18 with TRBJ2-3; D tentatively fits TRBD1 or TRBD2 (5 bases each). The CDR3 totals 17 residues. Per germline, CDR1 KGHSH and CDR2 LQKENI. V was shortened by 6 bases and J by 1 base, with 20 bases between the two germline ends. This CDR3 is CASSPNAGGLGTDTQYF. The CDR3 bases are TGTGCCAGCTCCCCTAATGCTGGGGGTTTGGGCACAGATACGCAGTATTTT.

The V and J genes are TRBV30 and TRBJ2-7; D is uncertain. From germline, CDR1 is GTSNPN and CDR2 SVGIG (reference sequence). The CDR3 runs 14 residues. Trimming took 3 bases from V and 7 from J, leaving 19 bases between them. The DNA of the CDR3 is TGTGCCTGGAGCCCGAACGGGCCCCTAGAGGAGCAGTACTTC. Amino acid sequence: CAWSPNGPLEEQYF.

This clone was picked up one time. V is TRBV2 and J is TRBJ2-2; tentatively, D is TRBD1 or TRBD2 (5 bases each). With 5 bases removed from V and 7 bases from J, the gap between germline ends came to 23 bases. From germline, CDR1 is SNHLY and CDR2 FYNNEI. This CDR3 has 17 residues. CDR3 amino acids: CASSPRGIQVKGGELFF. CDR3 nucleotide sequence: TGTGCCAGCAGTCCCCGAGGGATACAGGTTAAGGGCGGGGAGCTGTTTTTT.

The V gene is TRBV5-5, the J gene TRBJ2-5, with no clear D. Per the germline V gene, CDR1 is SGHKS and CDR2 is YYEKEE (reference sequence). The germline V and J ends were trimmed by 7 bases and 7 bases, with 23 bases remaining between them. The CDR3 has 15 residues. DNA for the CDR3: TGTGCCAGCGCTCAACCTGAACGGAGTCTCGGGACCCAGTACTTC. Translation: CASAQPERSLGTQYF. Variable domain in full (rest from reference TRBV5-5 and TRBJ2-5): DAGVTQSPTHLIKTRGQQVTLRCSPISGHKSVSWYQQVLGQGPQFIFQYYEKEERGRGNFPDRFSARQFPNYSSELNVNALLLGDSALYLCASAQPERSLGTQYFGPGTRLLVL.

The V call is TRBV29-1, the J call TRBJ2-3; 10 bases agree with TRBD1. V dropped 6 bases and J dropped 2; count of bases not matched to a gene: 17. This CDR3 has 18 residues. In germline, CDR1 is SQVTM, CDR2 ANQGSEA. The CDR3 here is CSVVRRGQGIRFTDTQYF. In DNA, the CDR3 is TGCAGCGTCGTACGACGGGGACAGGGGATCCGATTCACAGATACGCAGTATTTT.

This chain links TRBV6-6 with TRBJ2-2; either TRBD1 or TRBD2 may fit D (5 bases each). In germline, CDR1 is MNHNY, CDR2 SVGAGI (reference sequence). The CDR3 consists of 13 residues. V dropped 0 bases and J dropped 8 bases, with 7 bases sitting between them. CDR3 sequence reads: CASSYSGEGELFF. The CDR3, as DNA: TGTGCCAGCAGTTACTCAGGGGAGGGGGAGCTGTTTTTT.

The chain carries TRBV29-1 and TRBJ2-1, with 9 bases aligning to TRBD1. The V gene end was trimmed by 3 bases and the J gene end by 4 bases; junction bases not matched to a gene: 7. Germline loops: CDR1 SQVTM, CDR2 ANQGSEA. The CDR3 has 15 amino acids. As DNA, the CDR3 is TGCAGCGTTGACCCCGGACAGGGGAAGTACAATGAGCAGTTCTTC. Its protein is CSVDPGQGKYNEQFF.

CDR3 residues: CASSQEQVHEQYF. The CDR3 bases are TGCGCCAGCAGCCAAGAACAGGTACACGAGCAGTACTTC. The chain is built from TRBV4-3 and TRBJ2-7, with D tentatively TRBD1 (5 bases). CDR1 LGHNA and CDR2 YSLEER come from the germline V gene. The CDR3 sequence is 13 residues long. Trimming took off 0 bases at V and 5 bases at J, with 8 bases between the two ends.

This clone was counted a single time. V is TRBV7-3 and J is TRBJ2-1; either TRBD1 or TRBD2 may fit D (5 bases each). From germline, CDR1 is SGHTA and CDR2 FQGTGA. The CDR3 runs to 16 residues. Trimming left V 4 bases short and J 9 bases short, with 22 bases between. CDR3 loop: CASSYTRDVGQGEQFF. In DNA form, the CDR3 reads TGTGCCAGCAGCTACACCCGGGACGTAGGCCAGGGTGAGCAGTTCTTC.

This clone has only one observation. CDR3 DNA sequence: TGCGCCAGCAGCCTGGGGCTAGAGGAGGGCTACACCTTC. This encodes CASSLGLEEGYTF. The chain carries TRBV5-1 and TRBJ1-2; maybe TRBD1 (5 bases). This CDR3 is built from 13 residues. In germline, CDR1 is SGHRS, CDR2 YFSETQ. The V gene lost 4 bases and the J gene lost 8 bases, with 15 bases spanning the gap.

The chain couples TRBV28 to TRBJ2-6; D possibly corresponds to TRBD2 (7 bases). CDR3 size: 15 residues. V lost 8 bases to trimming and J lost 2 bases, with 13 bases between them. Germline CDR1 is MDHEN and CDR2 is SYDVKM. Here the CDR3 DNA reads TGTGCCAGCGGGGGGGCGCAGGCTGGGGCCAACGTCCTGACTTTC. Translation gives CASGGAQAGANVLTF.

This sequence joins TRBV5-1 and TRBJ2-2; no clear D. From germline, CDR1 is SGHRS and CDR2 YFSETQ. The CDR3 covers 17 residues. The ends were cut back, 0 bases at V and 0 bases at J, with 12 bases in the middle. The CDR3 DNA reads as TGCGCCAGCAGCTTGGGCGCACTCCGAGCGAACACCGGGGAGCTGTTTTTT. Translating it yields CASSLGALRANTGELFF.

This clone was seen once. CDR3 bases: TGCGCCAGCAGCTTGGGTCTCACCCAAGAGACCCAGTACTTC. Translated, it gives CASSLGLTQETQYF. The chain combines TRBV5-1 with TRBJ2-5, with D uncertain. This CDR3 contains 14 residues. V was shortened by 0 bases and J by 1 base, with 7 bases between the two germline ends. CDR1 is SGHRS, CDR2 YFSETQ, per germline. The variable domain in full, completed from reference TRBV5-1 and TRBJ2-5, reads KAGVTQTPRYLIKTRGQQVTLSCSPISGHRSVSWYQQTPGQGLQFLFEYFSETQRNKGNFPGRFSGRQFSNSRSEMNVSTLELGDSALYLCASSLGLTQETQYFGPGTRLLVL.

V and J are TRBV10-3 and TRBJ1-1, with TRBD1 matching 7 bases. CDR3 size: 14 residues. V trimming: 4 bases; J trimming: 2 bases; junction bases outside the gene matches: 4. CDR1 and CDR2 (germline): ENHRY, SYGVKD. DNA of the CDR3: TGTGCCATCAGTGTTACAGGGGCAAACACTGAAGCTTTCTTT. Encoded protein: CAISVTGANTEAFF.

The V gene is TRBV28, the J gene TRBJ2-2; TRBD1 aligns across 7 bases. The V and J ends lost 5 bases and 6 bases, in that order; junction bases with no gene match: 12. The CDR3 loop spans 16 amino acids. In germline, CDR1 is MDHEN, CDR2 SYDVKM. CDR3 in DNA: TGTGCCAGCAGTCGACCGCCGATAGGGGGCCCCGGGGAGCTGTTTTTT. Translation gives CASSRPPIGGPGELFF.

V is TRBV4-2 and J is TRBJ1-1; the D is unclear. The CDR3 sequence is 14 residues long. The V end was cut by 0 bases, the J end by 3 bases, with 8 bases between. Germline-derived CDR1 and CDR2 are LGHNA and YNFKEQ. CDR3 in DNA: TGTGCCAGCAGCCAAGACCCGGCGTACACTGAAGCTTTCTTT. Its translation is CASSQDPAYTEAFF.

The genes are TRBV14 and TRBJ1-1, with D unclear. This CDR3 comprises 13 residues. V was shortened by 10 bases and J by 1 base, with 13 bases between the two germline ends. Per the germline V gene, CDR1 is SGHDN and CDR2 is FVKESK. CDR3 sequence: CATRPGTNTEAFF. DNA of the CDR3: TGTGCCACCCGCCCCGGTACGAACACTGAAGCTTTCTTT.

The V call is TRBV15, the J call TRBJ1-3; 9 nucleotides agree with TRBD1. J gave up 5 bases and V 0 bases, and 2 bases lay outside the gene matches. Germline values: CDR1 LNHNV, CDR2 YYDKDF (reference sequence). The CDR3 contains 15 residues. The chain's CDR3 is CATSRDTGGRNTIYF. The CDR3 DNA reads TGTGCCACCAGCAGAGATACAGGGGGCCGAAACACCATATATTTT.

The CDR3 loop reads CASSAGTGNYGYTF. Here the CDR3 DNA reads TGTGCCAGCAGCGCCGGGACAGGCAACTATGGCTACACCTTC. V gene TRBV21-1 combines with J gene TRBJ1-2; the D segment call TRBD1 is taken from the table without a DNA check. TRBV21-1 has pseudogene status. The CDR3 runs to 14 residues.

The J gene is TRBJ1-4, the V gene TRBV27; D not certain. This CDR3 spans 15 amino acids. Trimming left V 0 bases short and J 10 bases short, with 15 bases between. Germline loops: CDR1 MNHEY, CDR2 SMNVEV (reference sequence). The CDR3, as DNA: TGTGCCAGCAGTTTATCGAGACCTCAAACCGGAAAACTGTTTTTT. It codes for CASSLSRPQTGKLFF.